These 15 T cell receptor beta chains were sequenced from one sample in a study of blood T cell repertoires in COVID-19. Generated by immunoSEQ multiplex PCR, the TCRdb table keeps only in-frame clones and is missing some. The sample lists under 200,000 clones; around 79% were seen once. The sample comprised peripheral blood. These TCRs come from a middle-aged woman with COVID-19, enrolled during active disease.

V usage is TRBV13 and J usage is TRBJ2-1, with a tentative D call TRBD2 (5 bases). Trimming took 2 bases from V and 10 from J, leaving 12 bases between them. The CDR3 covers 13 residues. Looked up from germline, CDR1 is PRHDT and CDR2 is FYEKMQ (reference sequence). Here the CDR3 reads CASSLTRRGEQFF. In DNA form, the CDR3 reads TGTGCCAGCAGCTTAACGCGTCGAGGGGAGCAGTTCTTC. The whole variable domain, remainder taken from reference TRBV13 and TRBJ2-1, is AAGVIQSPRHLIKEKRETATLKCYPIPRHDTVYWYQQGPGQDPQFLISFYEKMQSDKGSIPDRFSAQQFSDYHSELNMSSLELGDSALYFCASSLTRRGEQFFGPGTRLTVL.

This clone was counted a few times. The rearrangement uses TRBV6-2 or TRBV6-3 and TRBJ1-1, with TRBD1 identical over 7 bases. CDR1 and CDR2 from the germline V gene are MNHEY and SVGEGT. J gave up 1 base and V 2 bases, and 10 bases lay outside the gene matches. This CDR3 is built from 17 residues. CDR3 sequence (DNA): TGTGCCAGCAGTTACACCTCCGGGACAGAAGAGAACACTGAAGCTTTCTTT. This encodes CASSYTSGTEENTEAFF.

This chain joins TRBV30 and TRBJ2-1, with 11 bases identical to TRBD2. This CDR3 is 12 amino acids long. After removal of 2 bases from V and 16 bases from J, the junction contained 7 bases not matched to a gene. Germline lookup yields CDR1 GTSNPN and CDR2 SVGIG (reference sequence). The CDR3 region is CAWSFSGRGNFF. CDR3 nucleotides: TGTGCCTGGAGTTTTAGCGGGAGGGGAAACTTCTTC.

The chain is built from TRBV7-2 and TRBJ1-2; possible D gene TRBD1, 5 bases. With 5 bases removed from V and 3 bases from J, the gap between germline ends came to 10 bases. Germline values: CDR1 SGHTA, CDR2 FQGNSA. This CDR3 comprises 13 residues. Written as DNA, the CDR3 is TGTGCCAGCAGCACCCCGGGGGACTATGGCTACACCTTC. Its protein is CASSTPGDYGYTF.

This clone was picked up one time. The chain carries TRBV10-3 and TRBJ2-7; 8 nucleotides align to TRBD1. With 4 bases clipped from V and 4 bases from J, the junction kept 3 bases outside the gene matches. The CDR3 consists of 13 residues. The V gene's germline CDR1 is ENHRY and CDR2 SYGVKD. The CDR3 sequence is CAISAGGLYEQYF. In DNA, the CDR3 is TGTGCCATCAGTGCAGGGGGCTTGTACGAGCAGTACTTC.

This sequence joins TRBV2 and TRBJ1-4; no clear D gene. Germline CDR1 reads SNHLY; CDR2 reads FYNNEI. V was shortened by 4 bases and J by 7 bases, with 13 bases between the two germline ends. This CDR3 comprises 14 residues. The CDR3 DNA reads as TGTGCCAGCAGTGTCGAGGCGGGTGCTGAAAAACTGTTTTTT. It yields the protein CASSVEAGAEKLFF.

This clone was recorded once. This sequence joins TRBV7-9 and TRBJ2-4, with D possibly being TRBD1 (6 bases). Germline V gene sequence: CDR1 SEHNR, CDR2 FQNEAQ (reference sequence). The CDR3 is 15 amino acids. V gave up 0 bases and J gave up 4 bases, with 10 bases separating them. CDR3 sequence: CASSLARRGKNIQYF. The CDR3 DNA follows: TGTGCCAGCAGCTTAGCGCGAAGGGGGAAAAACATTCAGTACTTC.

V usage is TRBV7-3 and J usage is TRBJ1-2; D call uncertain. The CDR3 runs to 12 residues. CDR1 SGHTA and CDR2 FQGTGA come from the germline V gene. Deletions cut 5 bases from V and 5 bases from J, with 9 bases between. The CDR3 here is CASSLDGYGYTF. The CDR3 nucleotides are TGTGCCAGCAGCCTAGACGGTTATGGCTACACCTTC.

V usage is TRBV19 and J usage is TRBJ2-7, with 8 bases fitting TRBD1. V trimming: 3 bases; J trimming: 0 bases; junction bases outside the gene matches: 10. This CDR3 has 17 residues. Germline CDR1 and CDR2: LNHDA and SQIVND (reference sequence). For the CDR3, the DNA is TGTGCCAGTAGTATGATCGGGACAGGTTCGAGCTCCTACGAGCAGTACTTC. Amino acids: CASSMIGTGSSSYEQYF.

This clone is a singleton in its sample. V is TRBV11-3 and J is TRBJ1-1; unclear D gene. This CDR3 has 13 residues. CDR1 is SGHNT, CDR2 YENEEA, per germline. The V gene lost 1 base and the J gene lost 1 base, with 4 bases spanning the gap. The CDR3 DNA is TGTGCCAGCAGCTTAGTCTGGAACACTGAAGCTTTCTTT. Residues: CASSLVWNTEAFF.

This rearrangement joins TRBV5-4 to TRBJ1-1; D may be TRBD1 (5 bases). The germline gives CDR1 SGHNT, CDR2 YYREEE (reference sequence). V shed 4 bases and J shed 4 bases, with 11 bases lying between them. This CDR3 has 13 residues. The DNA of the CDR3 is TGTGCCAGCAGCCTGCAGGGTGGCACTGAAGCTTTCTTT. Its protein is CASSLQGGTEAFF. Full variable domain (remainder filled in from reference TRBV5-4 and TRBJ1-1): ETGVTQSPTHLIKTRGQQVTLRCSSQSGHNTVSWYQQALGQGPQFIFQYYREEENGRGNFPPRFSGLQFPNYSSELNVNALELDDSALYLCASSLQGGTEAFFGQGTRLTVV.

This clone has just one count. The chain recombines TRBV12-3 or TRBV12-4 with TRBJ2-5; D remains unclear. The V and J ends lost 6 bases and 2 bases respectively, with 10 bases between them. This CDR3 spans 13 amino acids. The CDR3 loop is CASRYSFQETQYF. The DNA of the CDR3 is TGTGCCAGCAGGTACAGCTTTCAAGAGACCCAGTACTTC.

The V gene is TRBV18, the J gene TRBJ1-2, with a possible D match to TRBD1 (6 bases). Trimming stripped 3 bases from V and 3 bases from J, with 14 bases between. Germline assignment: CDR1 KGHSH and CDR2 LQKENI. The CDR3 loop spans 15 amino acids. CDR3 sequence (DNA): TGTGCCAGCTCACCTACCGGGACATCTGACTATGGCTACACCTTC. It encodes CASSPTGTSDYGYTF.

This clone occurred once. This chain joins TRBV19 and TRBJ2-1; tentative D call: TRBD1 (5 bases). Trimming shortened V by 5 bases and J by 5 bases, and 10 bases separated the two germline ends. CDR3 length: 13 residues. CDR1 is LNHDA, CDR2 SQIVND, per germline (reference sequence). The CDR3 sequence: CASSRTRHNEQFF. CDR3 bases: TGTGCCAGTAGTCGGACAAGACACAATGAGCAGTTCTTC. The complete variable domain, with remaining parts taken from reference TRBV19 and TRBJ2-1, reads DGGITQSPKYLFRKEGQNVTLSCEQNLNHDAMYWYRQDPGQGLRLIYYSQIVNDFQKGDIAEGYSVSREKKESFPLTVTSAQKNPTAFYLCASSRTRHNEQFFGPGTRLTVL.

J is TRBJ1-2 and V is TRBV5-1, with D maybe TRBD1 (6 bases). Per germline, CDR1 SGHRS and CDR2 YFSETQ. CDR3 length: 17 residues. The V end was cut by 1 base, the J end by 0 bases, with 16 bases between. As DNA, the CDR3 is TGCGCCAGCAGCTTGACCGTTGAAGGGGGACCTAACTATGGCTACACCTTC. The encoded protein is CASSLTVEGGPNYGYTF.